The entry below gives a single T cell receptor beta chain sequence along with its context. The target antigen is unknown. Quantitative 5'-RACE with molecular barcodes was used to make the TCR beta libraries. One entry per CDR3 protein results from TCRdb running MiXCR on the 5' RACE reads. The repertoire has about 200,000 distinct CDR3 sequences, about 7% of them found once; the top ten carry 13% to 15%. CDR3 length: 15 amino acids. Germline V CDR1 and CDR2: MNHEY, SMNVEV (reference sequence). Deletions cut 4 bases from V and 0 bases from J, with 13 bases between. These data come from a study of CD8 T cells in ankylosing spondylitis. Notes on the study in general: Ankylosing spondylitis blood seemed to carry a telltale TCR beta motif made of fewer than ten highly homologous variants.

The sequenced sample was blood, either unsorted or a sorted T cell fraction (not recorded which). This TCR was recovered from a male donor with ankylosing spondylitis. The rearrangement uses TRBV27 and TRBJ2-7, with D tentatively TRBD1 or TRBD2 (6 bases each). The DNA of the CDR3 is TGTGCCAGCAGTTCCCGCGGGACACCCTCCTACGAGCAGTACTTC. Translation: CASSSRGTPSYEQYF.